This T cell receptor (beta chain) was recovered during a study of graft-versus-host responses after intestinal transplantation. With regard to this clone: Its target is unknown.

The CDR3 covers 15 residues. V shed 10 bases and J shed 0 bases, with 15 bases lying between them. The germline V gene encodes CDR1 MNHEY and CDR2 SMNVEV (reference sequence). Profiling relied on immunoSEQ multiplex PCR, and the TCRdb table lists in-frame clones only, not all of them. The sample carries tens of thousands of clones, around 90% recorded once. The source material was unstimulated CD4+ T cells sorted from spleen or lymph node cells, sampled before intestinal transplant. This chain links TRBV27 with TRBJ2-2; possibly TRBD1 or TRBD2 for D (7 bases each). This receptor was identified in a human donor who received an intestinal transplant. CDR3 sequence: CATRGGTSNTGELFF. CDR3 DNA sequence: TGTGCCACCAGGGGGGGGACTTCGAACACCGGGGAGCTGTTTTTT.